A selection of T cell receptor beta chains follows, all from one sample in a study of blood T cells in healthy people across ages. TCRdb itself ran the 5' RACE reads through MiXCR, one entry per CDR3 protein. Seen here are about 1.8 million distinct CDR3 sequences, about 50% observed once, and the top ten hold about 2.1%. Sequenced material: blood. The origin of the receptors is a woman aged 40 to 50 in good health. The CDR3 runs from the conserved cysteine through the conserved F or W. Each record gives: J gene, V gene, D gene, clone size, CDR3 DNA, CDR3 protein. D genes are given only for firm matches. A row's size may be missing; if present it is once, few, many or a size class.

j_gene: TRBJ2-7
v_gene: TRBV28
d_gene: TRBD1
abundance: NA
CDR3nt: TGTGCCAGCAGTTTCCTTACACGGGACAGGGGTGCCTACGAGCAGTACTTC
CDR3aa: CASSFLTRDRGAYEQYF

j_gene: TRBJ2-7
v_gene: TRBV9
d_gene: NA
abundance: NA
CDR3nt: TGTGCCAGCAGCTCAGACGGGATCGAGCAGTACTTC
CDR3aa: CASSSDGIEQYF

j_gene: TRBJ2-3
v_gene: TRBV11-2
d_gene: TRBD2
abundance: NA
CDR3nt: TGTGCCAGCAGCCGCAAGCGACTAGCGGGGGGCGTCACAGATACGCAGTATTTT
CDR3aa: CASSRKRLAGGVTDTQYF

j_gene: TRBJ2-7
v_gene: TRBV20-1
d_gene: TRBD2
abundance: few
CDR3nt: TGCAGTGCCCAGAGCGGGGGGAACTACGAGCAGTACTTC
CDR3aa: CSAQSGGNYEQYF

j_gene: TRBJ2-4
v_gene: TRBV15
d_gene: NA
abundance: few
CDR3nt: TGTGCCACCAGCAGGGGGGAGAGGGAAGCCAAAAACATTCAGTACTTC
CDR3aa: CATSRGEREAKNIQYF

j_gene: TRBJ2-5
v_gene: TRBV7-9
d_gene: TRBD2
abundance: many
CDR3nt: TGTGCCAGCAGCCAGCGGACTAGCGGGGTAAAGACCCAGTACTTC
CDR3aa: CASSQRTSGVKTQYF

j_gene: TRBJ2-1
v_gene: TRBV24-1
d_gene: TRBD1
abundance: few
CDR3nt: TGTGCCACCAGTGATGTGGGACAGGCCAATGAGCAGTTCTTC
CDR3aa: CATSDVGQANEQFF

j_gene: TRBJ2-6
v_gene: TRBV9
d_gene: NA
abundance: many
CDR3nt: TGTGCCAGCAGCCCACCGACTGGGGCCAACGTCCTGACTTTC
CDR3aa: CASSPPTGANVLTF

j_gene: TRBJ2-5
v_gene: TRBV12-3/TRBV12-4
d_gene: NA
abundance: NA
CDR3nt: TGTGCCAGCAGTGCCGTAACTAGCCAAGAGACCCAGTACTTC
CDR3aa: CASSAVTSQETQYF

j_gene: TRBJ2-5
v_gene: TRBV11-3
d_gene: TRBD2
abundance: NA
CDR3nt: TGTGCCAGCAGCGAGGGACTAGCAGACGAGACCCAGTACTTC
CDR3aa: CASSEGLADETQYF

j_gene: TRBJ1-2
v_gene: TRBV20-1
d_gene: TRBD1
abundance: NA
CDR3nt: TGCAGTGCTAGAGCCACAGGGGAGGGAGTGTACGGCTACACCTTC
CDR3aa: CSARATGEGVYGYTF

j_gene: TRBJ2-4
v_gene: TRBV24-1
d_gene: NA
abundance: NA
CDR3nt: TGTGCCACCAGCCCTACCGAGCAGGACATTCAGTACTTC
CDR3aa: CATSPTEQDIQYF

j_gene: TRBJ2-6
v_gene: TRBV7-9
d_gene: TRBD1
abundance: NA
CDR3nt: TGTGCCAGCAGCTTGGGACAGACTGACTCTGGGGCCAACGTCCTGACTTTC
CDR3aa: CASSLGQTDSGANVLTF

j_gene: TRBJ2-3
v_gene: TRBV12-3/TRBV12-4
d_gene: NA
abundance: once
CDR3nt: TGTGCCAGCAGTTCTCGACAGGTGGGAGCAGATGTGCAGTATTTT
CDR3aa: CASSSRQVGADVQYF

j_gene: TRBJ2-5
v_gene: TRBV29-1
d_gene: TRBD2
abundance: few
CDR3nt: TGCAGCGTTGTCTTTAGCGGGGGAAAGAGAGAATGGGAGCAGTACTTC
CDR3aa: CSVVFSGGKREWEQYF